The T cell receptor beta chain under discussion was sequenced for a study of TIL therapy for anti-PD-1-resistant metastatic lung cancer. Whole-study context: Half of patients were current or former smokers.

This clone was found once. Time point denoted: pre-treatment sample, taken before nivolumab and TIL therapy. The immunoSEQ assay was v3. Sequencing was performed with immunoSEQ multiplex PCR; in TCRdb, only in-frame clones are kept and a portion is missing. This table holds just over 20,000 clones, more than 60% found once. The germline gives CDR1 MNHEY, CDR2 SMNVEV (reference sequence). V shed 5 bases and J 1 base; nucleotides not matched to a gene: 1. The CDR3 runs to 14 residues. This clonotype was obtained from a person aged 25-79 years with non-small cell lung cancer. The sample in question was blood, obtained at baseline. V usage is TRBV27 and J usage is TRBJ2-3, with 9 positions matching TRBD2. The CDR3 protein is CASSRGGGTDTQYF. The CDR3, as DNA: TGTGCCAGCAGTCGCGGGGGGGGCACAGATACGCAGTATTTT.